Described below is a single T cell receptor beta chain sequence and its context. Its recognized antigen is unknown. Base qualities are not at hand, and no much larger clone is one base apart. This sample was included in a study of blood T cell repertoires in COVID-19 (dated by TCRdb to 2020 to 2022). About the full investigation: The collaborator samples originated in the United States, Italy and Spain and spanned the acute and convalescent phases of COVID-19. A de-identified subject ID, COVID-19 status, age in years and sex were almost always included in the sample metadata. Where available, HLA class I and class II types were taken from metadata supplied by the sample provider and were not determined by assay-based typing. Subjects who had been exposed to COVID-19, were actively infected with it, or had recovered from it provided the deeply sampled blood TCRbeta repertoires that made up the dataset. The material from the prospective study consisted of cDNA or gDNA derived from T cells, B-cell-depleted T cells, or PBMCs. The repertoires were released in a freely available public database intended as a resource for research on the immune response to SARS-CoV-2. Samples came from the ongoing ImmuneRACE study (first 160 participants) plus 1,254 subjects from 6 global collaborators.

Overall results and qualifications from the work: How much clinical and demographic metadata was included differed by source and by participant, and the metadata was provided uncurated.

The CDR3 spans 14 residues, from the cysteine through the phenylalanine. This entry keeps only the CDR3 DNA: 42 bases, framed from base 1. The junction carries 12 bases between V and J, which are trimmed by 5 bases and 2 bases respectively. CDR1 and CDR2, looked up from the germline V gene (reference sequence), are SEHNR and FQNEAQ. Participants in the prospective study were aged about 18 to 100 years, lived in 20 to 25 United States geographic areas, and enrolled through a virtual design. To assign participants to cohorts, the prospective study relied on clinical history that participants themselves reported in a screening survey and a study questionnaire. Mobile phlebotomists in the prospective study collected whole blood, serum and a nasopharyngeal or oropharyngeal swab from every participant. Over a roughly two-month period, participants in the prospective study had the option of providing additional blood draws and questionnaires. Before DNA extraction, prospective study blood samples were shipped either frozen or at room temperature.

TCRbeta CDR3 regions were amplified from genomic DNA using the immunoSEQ Assay, a bias-controlled multiplex PCR. Concerning the study's data processing: The number of nucleated cells in each sample was estimated by amplification of reference gene primers within the assay. To quantify the absolute abundance of each unique TCRbeta CDR3 rearrangement, sequence reads were collapsed and filtered. Productive Simpson clonality was computed per sample as the square root of Simpson's diversity index over productive rearrangements. Not all clones reach the TCRdb copy of this immuneACCESS table, which keeps in-frame sequences only. Checked studies attribute under half of the gap to unresolved V genes and leave the rest unexplained. The V and J calls and the clone size are those of that table, but D and trimming were determined from the DNA. The sample contains fewer than 350,000 clones, about 87% of them found a single time. The top ten clonotypes cover 4.1% of the sample.

The chain links TRBV7-9 with TRBJ1-1; TRBD1 is perhaps the D gene, given 5 matching bases. The sequencing sample was made of PBMCs or T cells enriched from blood (not recorded which). The TCR was taken from a woman aged 25 to 39 with acute COVID-19. This receptor has the CDR3 CASSPPTGNTEAFF. The base sequence is TGTGCCAGCAGCCCCCCCACAGGAAACACTGAAGCTTTCTTT.